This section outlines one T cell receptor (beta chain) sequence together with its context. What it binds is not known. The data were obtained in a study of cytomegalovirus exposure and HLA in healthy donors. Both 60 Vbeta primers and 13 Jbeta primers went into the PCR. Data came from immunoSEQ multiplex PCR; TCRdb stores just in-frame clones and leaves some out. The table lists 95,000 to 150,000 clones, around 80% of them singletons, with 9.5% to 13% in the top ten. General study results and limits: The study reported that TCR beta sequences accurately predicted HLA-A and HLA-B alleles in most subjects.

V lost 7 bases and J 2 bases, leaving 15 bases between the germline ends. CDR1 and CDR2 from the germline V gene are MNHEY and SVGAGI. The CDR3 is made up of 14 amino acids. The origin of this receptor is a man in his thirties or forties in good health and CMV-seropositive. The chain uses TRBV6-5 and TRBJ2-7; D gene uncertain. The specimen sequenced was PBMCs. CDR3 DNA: TGTGCCAGCACCAGTGGCGGAAGCCCCTACGAGCAGTACTTC. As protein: CASTSGGSPYEQYF.